One sample yielded the 19 T cell receptor beta chains listed below, sequenced in a study of control samples from healthy donors and cancer patients. The repertoire was sequenced with immunoSEQ multiplex PCR; TCRdb's copy has only in-frame clones and lacks some. This table has 100,000 to 150,000 clones, 70% to 90% appearing once. Sequencing was carried out using blood. The receptors originated from a man between 45 and 60 years old in good health.

The chain uses TRBV7-3 and TRBJ2-2; weak D call: TRBD1 (5 bases). The germline CDR1 and CDR2 sequences are SGHTA and FQGTGA. CDR3 length: 14 amino acids. The V and J ends lost 5 bases and 4 bases respectively, with 11 bases between them. CDR3 in amino acids: CASSPQGSTGELFF. The CDR3 DNA reads as TGTGCCAGCAGCCCCCAGGGTTCCACCGGGGAGCTGTTTTTT.

The chain is built from TRBV5-1 and TRBJ2-5; TRBD1 might be the D (6 bases). With 4 bases removed from V and 1 base from J, the gap between germline ends came to 14 bases. The CDR3 sequence is 15 residues long. Germline CDR1 SGHRS, CDR2 YFSETQ. The CDR3 bases are TGCGCCAGCAGCACTGGAGACAGGACCCAAGAGACCCAGTACTTC. Protein product: CASSTGDRTQETQYF.

The chain carries TRBV5-1 and TRBJ1-6; 9 bases map to TRBD1. J gave up 3 bases and V 4 bases, and 8 bases lay outside the gene matches. Germline assignment: CDR1 SGHRS and CDR2 YFSETQ. The CDR3 has 17 residues. The CDR3 protein is CASSAGTGRFYNSPLHF. Written as DNA, the CDR3 is TGCGCCAGCAGCGCAGGGACAGGGAGGTTCTATAATTCACCCCTCCACTTT.

The rearrangement links TRBV6-6 to TRBJ1-1; 8 bases line up with TRBD1. The V segment lost 0 bases and the J segment 4 bases; nucleotides outside the gene matches: 4. Germline-derived CDR1 and CDR2 are MNHNY and SVGAGI (reference sequence). This CDR3 has 15 amino acids. CDR3 sequence reads: CASSYSQGAGTEAFF. CDR3 in DNA: TGTGCCAGCAGTTACTCTCAGGGGGCTGGCACTGAAGCTTTCTTT.

CDR3 protein: CASSIGVPITNTGELFF. Written as DNA, the CDR3 is TGTGCCAGTAGTATAGGAGTCCCAATAACGAACACCGGGGAGCTGTTTTTT. The chain joins TRBV19 to TRBJ2-2; no clear D gene. CDR1 is LNHDA, CDR2 SQIVND, per germline (reference sequence). V gave up 1 base and J gave up 0 bases, with 12 bases separating them. CDR3 size: 17 residues.

The chain carries TRBV7-3 and TRBJ1-6; 9 positions match TRBD1. J lost 9 bases, V lost 0 bases, and 6 bases had no gene match. The CDR3 spans 16 residues. CDR1 is SGHTA and CDR2 is FQGTGA in the germline V gene. The CDR3 DNA sequence: TGTGCCAGCAGCTTAACCCGGGACAGGGCGACTTCACCCCTCCACTTT. Translating it yields CASSLTRDRATSPLHF.

CDR3 coding DNA: TGCGCCAGCAGCTTGGATCCTAGAACGAACACCGGGGAGCTGTTTTTT. As protein: CASSLDPRTNTGELFF. The J gene is TRBJ2-2, the V gene TRBV5-1; no firm D call. CDR1 is SGHRS, CDR2 YFSETQ, per germline. The ends were cut back, 0 bases at V and 0 bases at J, with 9 bases in the middle. CDR3 size: 16 residues.

The V gene is TRBV5-1, the J gene TRBJ2-5, with 13 bases lining up with TRBD2. V was pared by 4 bases and J by 2 bases, with 14 bases of the junction left unmatched. This CDR3 is 19 amino acids long. The germline V gene encodes CDR1 SGHRS and CDR2 YFSETQ. Written as DNA, the CDR3 is TGCGCCAGCAGCGAACTAACCCGGACTAGCGGGGGTCCACAAGAGACCCAGTACTTC. This gives the protein CASSELTRTSGGPQETQYF.

This clone was recorded once. The gene calls are TRBV4-2 and TRBJ2-7, with D unresolved. V lost 1 base, J lost 4 bases, and 17 bases lay in between. Per germline, CDR1 LGHNA and CDR2 YNFKEQ. The CDR3 sequence is 16 residues long. The CDR3 nucleotides are TGTGCCAGCAGCCAAGTCGGGTCCCTCGGCTCGTACGAGCAGTACTTC. Its protein is CASSQVGSLGSYEQYF.

V is TRBV27 and J is TRBJ2-7, with a possible D match to TRBD1 (6 bases). This CDR3 region has 16 residues. Trimming removed 5 bases from V and 0 bases from J, with 17 bases in between. Germline V CDR1 and CDR2: MNHEY, SMNVEV (reference sequence). This CDR3 reads CASSIKQGTFSYEQYF. The DNA for the CDR3 is TGTGCCAGCAGTATAAAACAGGGTACCTTCTCCTACGAGCAGTACTTC.

The V and J genes are TRBV13 and TRBJ1-3; D uncertain. This CDR3 region has 17 residues. V lost 0 bases and J lost 0, with 12 bases in between. From germline, CDR1 is PRHDT and CDR2 FYEKMQ (reference sequence). CDR3 residues: CASSLGDSLSSGNTIYF. CDR3 DNA sequence: TGTGCCAGCAGCTTAGGGGACTCCCTCAGCTCTGGAAACACCATATATTTT. Full variable domain (remainder filled in from reference TRBV13 and TRBJ1-3): AAGVIQSPRHLIKEKRETATLKCYPIPRHDTVYWYQQGPGQDPQFLISFYEKMQSDKGSIPDRFSAQQFSDYHSELNMSSLELGDSALYFCASSLGDSLSSGNTIYFGEGSWLTVV.

The rearrangement uses TRBV12-5 and TRBJ2-7; TRBD1 matches at 10 bases. The germline V gene has CDR1 LGHNT and CDR2 FRNRAP. With V trimmed by 6 bases and J by 7 bases, 6 bases remained unmatched. The CDR3 is 13 amino acids. The CDR3 sequence is CASGTDRGLEQYF. In DNA form, the CDR3 reads TGTGCTAGTGGCACAGACAGGGGGCTTGAGCAGTACTTC.

The chain has TRBV6-1 and TRBJ1-5; D unresolved. With 2 bases removed from V and 6 bases from J, the gap between germline ends came to 8 bases. The CDR3 covers 13 residues. The germline CDR1 and CDR2 sequences are MNHNS and SASEGT. CDR3: CASSELVGQPQHF. The CDR3 nucleotides are TGTGCCAGCAGTGAACTCGTTGGTCAGCCCCAGCATTTT.

This chain connects TRBV12-5 to TRBJ1-1; D is unclear. V was pared by 1 base and J by 2 bases, with 11 bases between. Germline CDR1 reads LGHNT; CDR2 reads FRNRAP. This CDR3 is 15 amino acids long. CDR3 loop: CASGLGAGINTEAFF. The CDR3 nucleotides read TGTGCTAGTGGTTTGGGGGCGGGAATTAACACTGAAGCTTTCTTT.

This rearrangement joins TRBV11-3 to TRBJ1-2; D remains ambiguous. CDR1 is SGHNT, CDR2 YENEEA, per germline. The CDR3 is 13 amino acids. V was clipped by 2 bases and J by 5 bases, with 9 bases between them. The CDR3 loop reads CASSLSWAYGYTF. In nucleotides, the CDR3 is TGTGCCAGCAGCTTATCCTGGGCTTATGGCTACACCTTC.

The chain combines TRBV28 with TRBJ2-7; D may be TRBD2 (6 bases). The CDR3 length is 16 residues. Germline loops: CDR1 MDHEN, CDR2 SYDVKM. V dropped 3 bases and J dropped 0 bases, with 15 bases sitting between them. DNA of the CDR3: TGTGCCAGCAGTTTCCCAGCGGGCCTAAGCTCCTACGAGCAGTACTTC. Translated: CASSFPAGLSSYEQYF.

This chain links TRBV6-6 with TRBJ1-2; D is undetermined. Germline V gene data show CDR1 as MNHNY and CDR2 as SVGAGI (reference sequence). V dropped 2 bases and J dropped 2 bases, with 6 bases sitting between them. The CDR3 sequence is 13 residues long. The CDR3 here is CASSYGQNYGYTF. DNA for the CDR3: TGTGCCAGCAGTTACGGTCAGAACTATGGCTACACCTTC.

The chain has TRBV20-1 and TRBJ2-3, with TRBD2 matching 7 bases. The CDR3 loop spans 15 amino acids. V lost 3 bases, J lost 3 bases, and 9 bases stayed unmatched. The germline V gene has CDR1 DFQATT and CDR2 SNEGSKA (reference sequence). The CDR3 bases are TGCAGTGCTAGTATCCCTCTAGCGGAAACAGATACGCAGTATTTT. Its translation is CSASIPLAETDTQYF.

This chain connects TRBV2 to TRBJ1-2; 11 nucleotides match TRBD1. V gave up 5 bases and J gave up 4 bases; unmatched junction bases: 6. The CDR3 runs to 15 residues. Germline CDR1 is SNHLY and CDR2 is FYNNEI. CDR3 in DNA: TGTGCCAGCAGTCCCAGGACAGGGGGCGGCTATGGCTACACCTTC. Its protein is CASSPRTGGGYGYTF.